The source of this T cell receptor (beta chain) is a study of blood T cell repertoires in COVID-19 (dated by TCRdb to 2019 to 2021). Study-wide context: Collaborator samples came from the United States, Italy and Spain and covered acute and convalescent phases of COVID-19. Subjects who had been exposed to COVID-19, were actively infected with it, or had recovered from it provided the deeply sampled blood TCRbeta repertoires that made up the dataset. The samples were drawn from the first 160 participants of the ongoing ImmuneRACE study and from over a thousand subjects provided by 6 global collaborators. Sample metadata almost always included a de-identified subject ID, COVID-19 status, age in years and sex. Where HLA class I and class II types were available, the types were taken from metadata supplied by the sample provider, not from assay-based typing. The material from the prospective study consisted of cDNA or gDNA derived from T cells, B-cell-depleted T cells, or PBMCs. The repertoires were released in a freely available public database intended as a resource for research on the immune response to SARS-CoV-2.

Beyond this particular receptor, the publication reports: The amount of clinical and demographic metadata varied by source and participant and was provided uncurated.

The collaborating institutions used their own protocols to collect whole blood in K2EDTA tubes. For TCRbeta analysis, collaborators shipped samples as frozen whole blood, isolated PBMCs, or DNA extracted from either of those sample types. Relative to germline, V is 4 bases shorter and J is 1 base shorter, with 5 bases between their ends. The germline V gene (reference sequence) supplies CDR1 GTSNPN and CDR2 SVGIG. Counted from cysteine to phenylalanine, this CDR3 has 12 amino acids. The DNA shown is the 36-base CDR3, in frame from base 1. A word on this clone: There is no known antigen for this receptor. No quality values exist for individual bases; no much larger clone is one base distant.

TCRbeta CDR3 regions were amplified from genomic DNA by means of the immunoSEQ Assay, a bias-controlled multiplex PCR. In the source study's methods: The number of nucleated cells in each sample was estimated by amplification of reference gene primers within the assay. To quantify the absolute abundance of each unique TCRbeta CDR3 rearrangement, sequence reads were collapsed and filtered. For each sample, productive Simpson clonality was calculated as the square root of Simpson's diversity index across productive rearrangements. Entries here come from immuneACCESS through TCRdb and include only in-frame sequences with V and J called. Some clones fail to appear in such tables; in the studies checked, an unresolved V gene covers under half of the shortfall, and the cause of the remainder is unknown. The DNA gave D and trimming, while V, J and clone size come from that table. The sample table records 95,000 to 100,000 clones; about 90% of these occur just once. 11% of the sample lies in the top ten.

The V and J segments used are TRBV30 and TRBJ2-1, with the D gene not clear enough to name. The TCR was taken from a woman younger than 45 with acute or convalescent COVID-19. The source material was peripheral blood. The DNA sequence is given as TGTGCCTGGACTAGTTCCTACAATGAGCAGTTCTTC. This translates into CAWTSSYNEQFF.